This TCR beta chain was retrieved from a study of T cell responses to AZD1222 COVID-19 vaccine. General study points: Females outnumbered males among donors, who were mostly white British; clonal diversity was possibly underestimated. The reported proportion of spike-specific TCRs targeting unmutated variant regions was nearly half. No day 14 peak samples; only post-peak repertoires were characterized.

As concerns this clone: Antigen: not known.

Some clones are missing from TCRdb's copy, which holds only in-frame ones; the method was immunoSEQ multiplex PCR. Among tens of thousands of clones listed, roughly 90% were seen once. Trimming removed 3 bases at V and 0 bases at J, with 8 bases between. CDR3 length: 14 amino acids. The chain has TRBV23-1 and TRBJ1-2, with D perhaps matching TRBD1 (5 bases). TRBV23-1 counts as an open reading frame of uncertain function. The receptor's source is an adult in good health. The sequencing used peripheral blood, collected on day 0 of AZD1222 vaccination. The CDR3 bases are TGCGCCAGCAGTCAGAAGGGGCCTAACTATGGCTACACCTTC. Amino acid sequence: CASSQKGPNYGYTF.